This T cell receptor (beta chain) was captured by sequencing in a study of blood T cells in healthy people across ages. Notes on the study in general: Conclusively comparing naive with antigen-experienced cells was impossible with unsorted PBMCs. With age, beta diversity per million T cells declined roughly linearly, significantly by 40 to 50.

A second about 7 to 11 cycle PCR used barcoded and J-beta primers. The template-switch adaptor, which had 12 random nucleotides, put a tag on each cDNA molecule. MiXCR, run by TCRdb on the 5' RACE reads, gives a single entry per CDR3 protein. The sample holds about 1 million distinct CDR3 sequences, under 45% seen once. Extractions gave at least 5.5 micrograms of total RNA per sample. The sample holds a few counts of this clonotype. As yet, its antigen is unknown. The sequence came from a woman aged 60-70 years in good health. Sequencing used blood.

CDR3 DNA sequence: TGCGCCAGCAGCAGACAGGGTAAAGCCTACGAGCAGTACTTC. This encodes CASSRQGKAYEQYF. The chain carries TRBV5-1 and TRBJ2-5; TRBD1 matches 7 bases. Judging by the DNA end, TRBJ2-7 fits better; the J call may be wrong. The length of the CDR3 is 14 residues. CDR1 is SGHRS, CDR2 YFSETQ, per germline.